This T cell receptor (beta chain) was sequenced during a study of T cells in women clearing cervical HPV infection. Notes on the study in general: CIN3+ cases had significantly higher TCR repertoire richness than controls, but evenness did not differ. Combining TCR richness with V gene abundances gave approximately 0.84 AUC.

V lost 5 bases, J lost 2 bases, and 13 bases lay in between. Germline lookup yields CDR1 MNHEY and CDR2 SVGEGT. The CDR3 is 14 residues long. All donors had a single incident cervical HPV16 infection, not prevalent. Data came from immunoSEQ multiplex PCR; TCRdb stores just in-frame clones and leaves some out. Its table lists roughly 42,000 clones. As regards this clone: Its specificity is not known. From the germline J gene comes the end of the CDR3, since the read stops 3 residues before it.

The sequence was obtained from a woman between 18 and 69 years old with a cervical HPV16 infection that either progressed to CIN3+ or cleared (not recorded which). The material sequenced was blood buffy coat. V gene TRBV6-2 or TRBV6-3 combines with J gene TRBJ2-7, with D possibly being TRBD2 (5 bases). The sequenced CDR3 bases are TGTGCCAGCAGTCCACTAGGAGCAACCTACGAG. Its translation is CASSPLGATYE. The full CDR3 sequence reads CASSPLGATYEQYF.